Listed below are T cell receptor beta chains from one sample, sequenced in a study of shared clonotypes between healthy human individuals. The repertoire was sequenced with immunoSEQ multiplex PCR; TCRdb's copy has only in-frame clones and lacks some. The repertoire holds about 1.1 million clones, with around three quarters as singletons. Source material: memory CD4+ T cells from PBMCs. The source of these receptors is a man in his late teens or twenties in good health. Some clones in this sample may be carry-over from other donors' samples. The CDR3 runs from the conserved cysteine through the conserved F or W. Each record gives: clone size, V gene, D gene, J gene, CDR3 DNA, CDR3 protein. D genes are given only for firm matches. Size tells how often a clone was seen (once, few, many) or the class of an expanded clone, and some rows leave it out.

>-|TRBV5-4|TRBD2|TRBJ2-2
TGTGCCAGCAGCTCCCTAGCGGGAGGGCCCGCCGGGGAGCTGTTTTTT
CASSSLAGGPAGELFF
>few|TRBV28|TRBD1|TRBJ1-1
TGTGCCAGCAGTCGGACAGGGGGCAGAAACACTGAAGCTTTCTTT
CASSRTGGRNTEAFF
>once|TRBV30|-|TRBJ1-6
TGTGCCTGGAGCCTACAGGGTGGCAATTCACCCCTCCACTTT
CAWSLQGGNSPLHF
>-|TRBV19|TRBD2|TRBJ2-1
TGTGCCAGTAGTCCCTGGACTAGCGGGAGCTCCTACAATGAGCAGTTCTTC
CASSPWTSGSSYNEQFF
>once|TRBV6-1|-|TRBJ2-1
TGTGCCAGCAGTGTTTGGGGAAGTATCAATGAGCAGTTCTTC
CASSVWGSINEQFF
>-|TRBV6-5|-|TRBJ2-5
TGTGCCAGCAGTTACTCGTGGACTCCCTACCGGGAGACCCAGTACTTC
CASSYSWTPYRETQYF
>-|TRBV5-1|-|TRBJ2-1
TGCGCCAGCAGACAAGTTGTGGACAATGAGCAGTTCTTC
CASRQVVDNEQFF
>few|TRBV7-9|-|TRBJ2-3
TGCGCCAGCAGCTTAAGGCCACCAGATACGCAGTATTTT
CASSLRPPDTQYF
>-|TRBV7-2|TRBD1|TRBJ1-5
TGTGCCAGCAGCCCAGCCCGGACAGGGGGCCAGCCCCAGCATTTT
CASSPARTGGQPQHF
>-|TRBV5-1|-|TRBJ2-1
TGCGCCAGCAGCTTGAACAGGGCCGATGAGCAGTTCTTC
CASSLNRADEQFF
>many|TRBV4-1|-|TRBJ1-5
TGCGCCAGCACCCGAACCGGGGTTCTGGGTCAGCCCCAGCATTTT
CASTRTGVLGQPQHF
>-|TRBV29-1|TRBD1|TRBJ1-5
TGCAGCGCTCCCGGATCTTACAGGGGGAAATATAGCAATCAGCCCCAGCATTTT
CSAPGSYRGKYSNQPQHF
>few|TRBV28|-|TRBJ2-7
TGTGCCAGCAGTTTCGAACGAGAGCAGTACTTC
CASSFEREQYF
>-|TRBV23-1|-|TRBJ2-5
TGCGCCAGCAGTCAAAGGGATTCGGTTCAAGAGACCCAGTACTTC
CASSQRDSVQETQYF
>-|TRBV5-1|-|TRBJ1-4
TGCGCCAGCAGCGAGGTTGGGGCTAAAAAACTGTTTTTT
CASSEVGAKKLFF
>-|TRBV2|-|TRBJ1-3
TGTGCCAGCAGTGAATTAGAGGGAAACACCATATATTTT
CASSELEGNTIYF
>-|TRBV30|TRBD1|TRBJ1-4
TGTGCCTGGAACAAGGGACAGGGGGATGAAAAACTGTTTTTT
CAWNKGQGDEKLFF
>-|TRBV5-6|TRBD2|TRBJ2-1
TGTGCCAGCAGCCCCCGACTAGCGGGAGTCTACAATGAGCAGTTCTTC
CASSPRLAGVYNEQFF
>-|TRBV29-1|-|TRBJ2-7
TGCAGCGTTTGGGACCCGGGGGCGGAACAGTACTTC
CSVWDPGAEQYF
>-|TRBV9|-|TRBJ2-6
TGTGCCAGCAGCGTAGAGCCAGGGGAGGGGTTAGGGGCCAACGTCCTGACTTTC
CASSVEPGEGLGANVLTF
>-|TRBV20-1|-|TRBJ2-1
TGCAGTGCCAACCAAGGGCGTGAGCAGTTCTTC
CSANQGREQFF
>few|TRBV10-3|-|TRBJ2-6
TGTGCCATCAGTGAGGTAGGGGTCACCTCTGGGGCCAACGTCCTGACTTTC
CAISEVGVTSGANVLTF
>few|TRBV4-2|TRBD2|TRBJ2-4
TGTGCCAGCAGCCAAGAAAGTAGCGGGCCCCAAAACATTCAGTACTTC
CASSQESSGPQNIQYF
>-|TRBV2|-|TRBJ1-5
TGTGCCAGCAGTGAGGGAGGTCAGCCCCAGCATTTT
CASSEGGQPQHF
>-|TRBV14|-|TRBJ2-2
TGTGCCAGCAGCCAAGCCCGACTAGGCGCTGGGGAGCTGTTTTTT
CASSQARLGAGELFF
>few|TRBV7-9|TRBD1|TRBJ2-4
TGTGCCAGCAGCTTGGGACAGAACCTAATTCAGTACTTC
CASSLGQNLIQYF
>few|TRBV28|-|TRBJ2-1
TGTGCCAGCAGTTCCGGGGGCCGGGGAAAGATGTGGCCCTACAATGAGCAGTTCTTC
CASSSGGRGKMWPYNEQFF
>once|TRBV2|TRBD1|TRBJ2-2
TGTGCCAGCAAGAACAGGGGCACCGGGGAGCTGTTTTTT
CASKNRGTGELFF
>few|TRBV30|-|TRBJ1-2
TGTGCCTGGAGCAGGGACTTAAGCAATGGCTACACCTTC
CAWSRDLSNGYTF
>-|TRBV4-1|TRBD2|TRBJ2-3
TGCGCCAGCAGCCCAGCGGGAGTTAATACAGATACGCAGTATTTT
CASSPAGVNTDTQYF
>-|TRBV15|-|TRBJ1-1
TGTGCCACCAGCAGAGATCGAACATCGAACACTGAAGCTTTCTTT
CATSRDRTSNTEAFF
>-|TRBV5-4|-|TRBJ2-2
TGTGCCAGCAGCTTGGGGTCACAGGTGGCCGGGGAGCTGTTTTTT
CASSLGSQVAGELFF
>-|TRBV28|TRBD1|TRBJ1-1
TGTGCCAGCAGTTCCCGTGACAGGGCTGAAGCTTTCTTT
CASSSRDRAEAFF
>-|TRBV30|-|TRBJ2-7
TGTGCCTGGAGTGTAAATGTGGGCGAGCAGTACTTC
CAWSVNVGEQYF
>few|TRBV2|-|TRBJ2-3
TGTGCCAGCAGTGAAGCTAAGGGGGGAGAGGAAGATACGCAGTATTTT
CASSEAKGGEEDTQYF
>-|TRBV28|TRBD1|TRBJ1-2
TGTGCCAGCAGCTATAGACAGGGCGGGATTAACTATGGCTACACCTTC
CASSYRQGGINYGYTF
>-|TRBV28|-|TRBJ1-5
TGTGCCAGCAGAGGGATGGACAGTCTTGGCAATCAGCCCCAGCATTTT
CASRGMDSLGNQPQHF